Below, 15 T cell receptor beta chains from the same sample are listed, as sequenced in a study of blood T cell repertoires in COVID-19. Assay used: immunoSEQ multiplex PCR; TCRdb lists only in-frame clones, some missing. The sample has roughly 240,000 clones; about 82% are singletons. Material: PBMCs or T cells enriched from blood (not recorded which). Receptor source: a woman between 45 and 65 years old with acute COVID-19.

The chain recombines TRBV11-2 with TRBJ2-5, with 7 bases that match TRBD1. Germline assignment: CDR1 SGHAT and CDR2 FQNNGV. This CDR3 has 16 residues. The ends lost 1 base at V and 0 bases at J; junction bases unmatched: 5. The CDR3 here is CASSLGGGVYQETQYF. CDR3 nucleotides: TGTGCCAGCAGCTTAGGAGGGGGCGTGTACCAAGAGACCCAGTACTTC. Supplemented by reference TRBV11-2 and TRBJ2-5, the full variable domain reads EAGVAQSPRYKIIEKRQSVAFWCNPISGHATLYWYQQILGQGPKLLIQFQNNGVVDDSQLPKDRFSAERLKGVDSTLKIQPAKLEDSAVYLCASSLGGGVYQETQYFGPGTRLLVL.

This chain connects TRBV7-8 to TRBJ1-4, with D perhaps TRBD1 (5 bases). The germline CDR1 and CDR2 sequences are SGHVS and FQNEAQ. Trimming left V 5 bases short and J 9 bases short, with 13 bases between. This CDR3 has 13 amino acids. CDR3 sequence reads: CASSLGGHKKLFF. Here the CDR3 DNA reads TGTGCCAGCAGCCTCGGGGGTCATAAAAAACTGTTTTTT.

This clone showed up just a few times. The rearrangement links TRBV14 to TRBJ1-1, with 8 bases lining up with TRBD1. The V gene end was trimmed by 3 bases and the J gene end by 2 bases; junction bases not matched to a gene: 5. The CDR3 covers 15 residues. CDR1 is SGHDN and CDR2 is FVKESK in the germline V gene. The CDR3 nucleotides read TGTGCCAGCAGCCAGGCGACAGGGGATAACACTGAAGCTTTCTTT. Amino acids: CASSQATGDNTEAFF. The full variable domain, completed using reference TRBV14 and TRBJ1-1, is EAGVTQFPSHSVIEKGQTVTLRCDPISGHDNLYWYRRVMGKEIKFLLHFVKESKQDESGMPNNRFLAERTGGTYSTLKVQPAELEDSGVYFCASSQATGDNTEAFFGQGTRLTVV.

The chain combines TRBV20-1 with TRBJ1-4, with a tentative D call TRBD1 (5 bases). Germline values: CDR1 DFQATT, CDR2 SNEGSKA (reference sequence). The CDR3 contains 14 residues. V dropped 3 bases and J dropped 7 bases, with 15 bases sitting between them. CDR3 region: CSASGGRGLEKLFF. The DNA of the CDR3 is TGCAGTGCTAGTGGTGGTAGGGGCCTTGAAAAACTGTTTTTT.

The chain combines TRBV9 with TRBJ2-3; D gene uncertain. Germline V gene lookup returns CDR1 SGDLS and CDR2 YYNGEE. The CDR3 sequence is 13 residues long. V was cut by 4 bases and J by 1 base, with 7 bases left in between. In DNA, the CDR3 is TGTGCCAGCAGCTCCTCCGGCACAGATACGCAGTATTTT. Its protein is CASSSSGTDTQYF.

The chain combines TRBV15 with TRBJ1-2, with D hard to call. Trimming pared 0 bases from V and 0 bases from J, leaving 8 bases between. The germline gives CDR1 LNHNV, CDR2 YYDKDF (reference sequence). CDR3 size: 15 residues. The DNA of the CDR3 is TGTGCCACCAGCAGAGATCTAAGTCCTAACTATGGCTACACCTTC. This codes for CATSRDLSPNYGYTF.

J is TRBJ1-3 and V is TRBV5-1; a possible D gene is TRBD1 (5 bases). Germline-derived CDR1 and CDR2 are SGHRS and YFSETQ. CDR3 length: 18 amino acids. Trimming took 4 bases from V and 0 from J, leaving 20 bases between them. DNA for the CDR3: TGCGCCAGCAGCAACCCGGGGGGGAATAGCCTCTCTGGAAACACCATATATTTT. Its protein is CASSNPGGNSLSGNTIYF.

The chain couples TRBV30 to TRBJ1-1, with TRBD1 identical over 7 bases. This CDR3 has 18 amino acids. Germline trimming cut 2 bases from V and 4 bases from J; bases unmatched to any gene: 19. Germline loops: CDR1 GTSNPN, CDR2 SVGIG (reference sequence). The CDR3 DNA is TGTGCCTGGAGTCCGGGGAAGTGGAGGGGGCGAGGAGCCACTGAAGCTTTCTTT. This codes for CAWSPGKWRGRGATEAFF.

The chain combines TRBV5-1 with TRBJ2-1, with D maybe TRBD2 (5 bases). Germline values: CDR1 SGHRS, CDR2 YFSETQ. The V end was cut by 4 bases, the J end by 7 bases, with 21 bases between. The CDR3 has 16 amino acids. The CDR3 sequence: CASSPGMRVGPNEQFF. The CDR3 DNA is TGCGCCAGCAGCCCGGGTATGAGGGTAGGGCCAAATGAGCAGTTCTTC.

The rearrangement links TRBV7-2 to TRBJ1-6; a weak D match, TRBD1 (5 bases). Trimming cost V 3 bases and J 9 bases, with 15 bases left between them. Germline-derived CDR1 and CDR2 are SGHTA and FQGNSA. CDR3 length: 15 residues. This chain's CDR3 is CASSFQGGMGSPLHF. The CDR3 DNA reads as TGTGCCAGCAGCTTCCAGGGAGGGATGGGTTCACCCCTCCACTTT.

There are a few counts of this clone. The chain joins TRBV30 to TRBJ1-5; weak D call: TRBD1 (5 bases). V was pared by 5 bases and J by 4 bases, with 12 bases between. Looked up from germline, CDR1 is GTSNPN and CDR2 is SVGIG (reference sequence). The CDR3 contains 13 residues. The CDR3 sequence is CAWARQINQPQHF. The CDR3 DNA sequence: TGTGCCTGGGCCAGACAGATTAATCAGCCCCAGCATTTT.

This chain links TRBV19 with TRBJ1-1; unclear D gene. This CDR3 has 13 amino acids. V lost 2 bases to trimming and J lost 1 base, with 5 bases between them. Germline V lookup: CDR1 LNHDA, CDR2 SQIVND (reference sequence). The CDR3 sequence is CASSIPSNTEAFF. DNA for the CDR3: TGTGCCAGTAGTATACCCTCGAACACTGAAGCTTTCTTT.

The CDR3 protein is CATSRMGEYHHSGNTIYF. CDR3 sequence (DNA): TGTGCCACCAGCAGAATGGGCGAATACCACCACTCTGGAAACACCATATATTTT. V usage is TRBV15 and J usage is TRBJ1-3; D is unclear. Germline V CDR1 and CDR2: LNHNV, YYDKDF (reference sequence). Between the trimmed V and J ends, which lost 2 bases and 0 bases, there was a span of 17 bases. The CDR3 is 18 amino acids.

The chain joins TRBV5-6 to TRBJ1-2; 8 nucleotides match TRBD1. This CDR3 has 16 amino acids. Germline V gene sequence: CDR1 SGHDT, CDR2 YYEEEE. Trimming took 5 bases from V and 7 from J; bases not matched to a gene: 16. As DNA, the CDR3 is TGTGCCAGCAGACCTCCAGATTCTCAGGGGGCTGGTGGCTACACCTTC. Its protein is CASRPPDSQGAGGYTF.

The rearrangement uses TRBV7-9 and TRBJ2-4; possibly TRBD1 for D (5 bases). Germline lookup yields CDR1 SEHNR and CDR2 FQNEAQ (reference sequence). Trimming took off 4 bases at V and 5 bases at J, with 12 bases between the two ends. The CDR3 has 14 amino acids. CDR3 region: CASSSRQYENIQYF. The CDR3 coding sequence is TGTGCCAGCAGCTCTCGACAGTACGAAAACATTCAGTACTTC.